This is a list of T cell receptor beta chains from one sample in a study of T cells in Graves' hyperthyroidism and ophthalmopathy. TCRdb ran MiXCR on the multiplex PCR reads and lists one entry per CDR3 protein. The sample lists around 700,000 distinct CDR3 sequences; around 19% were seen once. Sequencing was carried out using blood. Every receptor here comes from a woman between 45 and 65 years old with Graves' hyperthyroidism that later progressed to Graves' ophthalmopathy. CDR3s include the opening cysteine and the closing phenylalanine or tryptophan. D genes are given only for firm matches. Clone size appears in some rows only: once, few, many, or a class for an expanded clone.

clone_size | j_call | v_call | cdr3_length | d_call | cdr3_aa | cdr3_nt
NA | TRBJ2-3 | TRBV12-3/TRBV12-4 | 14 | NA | CASRPSRGTDTQYF | TGTGCCAGCAGACCCAGCAGGGGCACAGATACGCAGTATTTT
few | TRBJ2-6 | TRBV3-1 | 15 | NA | CASTQGYSGANVLTF | TGTGCCAGCACCCAGGGGTACTCTGGGGCCAACGTCCTGACTTTC
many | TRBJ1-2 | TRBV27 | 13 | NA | CASSPQVPYGYTF | TGTGCCAGCAGTCCCCAGGTTCCCTATGGCTACACCTTC
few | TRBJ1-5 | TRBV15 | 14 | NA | CATSTGGSNQPQHF | TGTGCCACCAGCACAGGCGGTAGCAATCAGCCCCAGCATTTT
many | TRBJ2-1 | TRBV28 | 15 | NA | CASSLGGKGYSEQFF | TGTGCCAGCAGTTTAGGGGGCAAGGGGTACAGTGAGCAGTTCTTC
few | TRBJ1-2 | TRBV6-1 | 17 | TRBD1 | CASSEAHYGTGLYGYTF | TGTGCCAGCAGTGAAGCGCATTACGGGACAGGGCTCTATGGCTACACCTTC
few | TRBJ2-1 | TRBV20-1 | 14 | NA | CSALRPPPRNEQFF | TGCAGTGCCCTAAGGCCCCCCCCCCGGAATGAGCAGTTCTTC
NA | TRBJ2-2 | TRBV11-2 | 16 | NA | CASSLDLRAATGELFF | TGTGCCAGCAGCTTAGATCTTCGGGCGGCCACCGGGGAGCTGTTTTTT
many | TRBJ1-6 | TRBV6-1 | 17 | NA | CASSSLSRGSYNSPLHF | TGTGCCAGCAGTTCCCTATCTCGGGGCTCCTATAATTCACCCCTCCACTTT
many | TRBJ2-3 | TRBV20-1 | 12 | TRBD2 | CSATLAVDTQYF | TGCAGTGCTACCCTAGCGGTTGATACGCAGTATTTT
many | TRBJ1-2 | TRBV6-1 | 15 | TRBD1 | CASSPIDRDNYGYTF | TGTGCCAGCAGCCCGATAGACAGGGATAACTATGGCTACACCTTC
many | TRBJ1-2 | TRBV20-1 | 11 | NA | CSARVGVGYTF | TGCAGTGCTAGGGTCGGGGTTGGCTACACCTTC
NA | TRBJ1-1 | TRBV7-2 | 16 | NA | CASSFRTVPMNTEAFF | TGTGCCAGCAGCTTTCGGACAGTCCCGATGAACACTGAAGCTTTCTTT
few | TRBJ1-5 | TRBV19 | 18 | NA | CASSISQGGGKGNQPQHF | TGTGCCAGTAGTATCAGTCAGGGCGGCGGTAAGGGCAATCAGCCCCAGCATTTT
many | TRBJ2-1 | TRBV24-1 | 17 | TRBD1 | CATSDAGTGGPYNEQFF | TGTGCCACCAGTGACGCCGGGACAGGGGGCCCCTACAATGAGCAGTTCTTC
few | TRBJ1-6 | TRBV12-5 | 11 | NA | CASGLDARLDF | TGTGCTAGTGGTTTGGACGCGCGGCTGGACTTT
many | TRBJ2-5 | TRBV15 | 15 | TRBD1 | CATSRDRDRDETQYF | TGTGCCACCAGCAGAGATCGGGACAGGGATGAGACCCAGTACTTC
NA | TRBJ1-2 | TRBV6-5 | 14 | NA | CASSYAYREAGYTF | TGTGCCAGCAGTTACGCCTACAGGGAAGCTGGCTACACCTTC
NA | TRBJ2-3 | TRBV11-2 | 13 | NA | CASSLYPTDTQYF | TGTGCCAGCAGCCTCTACCCCACAGATACGCAGTATTTT
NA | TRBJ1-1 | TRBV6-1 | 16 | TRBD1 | CASSPTTGGGYTEAFF | TGTGCCAGCAGCCCTACGACAGGGGGGGGGTACACTGAAGCTTTCTTT
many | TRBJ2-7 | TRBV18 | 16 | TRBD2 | CASSPLAGPTSYEQYF | TGTGCCAGCTCACCACTAGCGGGGCCCACCTCCTACGAGCAGTACTTC
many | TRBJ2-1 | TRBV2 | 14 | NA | CASSSGTRLNEQFF | TGTGCCAGCAGCTCCGGGACTCGACTCAATGAGCAGTTCTTC
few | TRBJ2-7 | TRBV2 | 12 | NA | CASSRLSYGQYF | TGTGCCAGCTCCCGACTGAGTTACGGGCAGTACTTC
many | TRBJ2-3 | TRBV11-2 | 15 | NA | CASSLDRGTTDTQYF | TGTGCCAGCAGCTTAGATAGGGGGACGACAGATACGCAGTATTTT
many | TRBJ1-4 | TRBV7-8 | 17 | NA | CASSLVHGAPGSEKLFF | TGTGCCAGCAGCTTAGTTCACGGTGCCCCAGGGAGTGAAAAACTGTTTTTT
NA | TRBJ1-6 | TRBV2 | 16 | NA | CASMKGLGSYNSPLHF | TGTGCCAGCATGAAGGGATTAGGTTCCTATAATTCACCCCTCCACTTT
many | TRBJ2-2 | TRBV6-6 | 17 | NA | CASSYNTDRSNTGELFF | TGTGCCAGCAGTTACAATACGGACAGATCGAACACCGGGGAGCTGTTTTTT
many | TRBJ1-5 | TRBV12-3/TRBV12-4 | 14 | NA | CASSSWGDNQPQHF | TGTGCCAGCAGCTCGTGGGGGGACAATCAGCCCCAGCATTTT
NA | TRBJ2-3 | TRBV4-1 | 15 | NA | CASSQDPPSTDTQYF | TGCGCCAGCAGCCAAGATCCCCCTAGCACAGATACGCAGTATTTT
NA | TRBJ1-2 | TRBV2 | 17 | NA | CASRFPESGEEYYGYTF | TGTGCCAGCAGGTTCCCTGAGTCAGGGGAGGAATACTATGGCTACACCTTC